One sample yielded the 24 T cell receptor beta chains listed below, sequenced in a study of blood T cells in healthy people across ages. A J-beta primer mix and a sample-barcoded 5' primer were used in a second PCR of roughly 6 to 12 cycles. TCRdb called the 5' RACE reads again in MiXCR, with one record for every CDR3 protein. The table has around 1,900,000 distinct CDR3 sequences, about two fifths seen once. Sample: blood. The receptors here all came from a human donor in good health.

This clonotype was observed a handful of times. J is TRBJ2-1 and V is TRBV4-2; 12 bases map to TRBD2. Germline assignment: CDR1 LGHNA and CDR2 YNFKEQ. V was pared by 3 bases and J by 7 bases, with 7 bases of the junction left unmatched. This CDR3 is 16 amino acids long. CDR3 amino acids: CASSQMTSGRKNEQFF. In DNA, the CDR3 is TGTGCCAGCAGCCAGATGACTAGCGGGAGAAAAAATGAGCAGTTCTTC.

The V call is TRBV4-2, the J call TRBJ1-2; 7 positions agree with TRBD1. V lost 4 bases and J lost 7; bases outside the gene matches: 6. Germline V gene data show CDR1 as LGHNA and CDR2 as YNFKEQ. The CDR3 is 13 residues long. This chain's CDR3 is CASSPTGRSGYTF. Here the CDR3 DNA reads TGTGCCAGCAGCCCGACAGGGAGGTCTGGCTACACCTTC.

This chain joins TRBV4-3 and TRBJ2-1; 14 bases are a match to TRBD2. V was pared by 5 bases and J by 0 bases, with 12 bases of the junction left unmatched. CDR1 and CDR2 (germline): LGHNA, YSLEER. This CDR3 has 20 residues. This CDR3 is CASSSRLAGGSTISYNEQFF. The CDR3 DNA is TGCGCCAGCAGCTCGCGACTAGCGGGGGGGTCTACGATCTCCTACAATGAGCAGTTCTTC.

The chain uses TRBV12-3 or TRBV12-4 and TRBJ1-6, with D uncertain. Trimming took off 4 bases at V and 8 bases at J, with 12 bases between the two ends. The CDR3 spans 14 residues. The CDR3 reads CASSSTPPYSPLHF. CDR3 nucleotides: TGTGCCAGCAGTTCGACACCCCCGTATTCACCCCTCCACTTT.

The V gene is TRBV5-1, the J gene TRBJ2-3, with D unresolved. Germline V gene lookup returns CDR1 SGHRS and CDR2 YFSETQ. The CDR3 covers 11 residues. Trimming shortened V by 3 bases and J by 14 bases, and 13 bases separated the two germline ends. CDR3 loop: CASSSNERRYF. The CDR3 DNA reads TGCGCCAGCAGCTCCAATGAACGTCGGTATTTT. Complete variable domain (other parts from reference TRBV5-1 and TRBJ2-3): KAGVTQTPRYLIKTRGQQVTLSCSPISGHRSVSWYQQTPGQGLQFLFEYFSETQRNKGNFPGRFSGRQFSNSRSEMNVSTLELGDSALYLCASSSNERRYFGPGTRLTVL.

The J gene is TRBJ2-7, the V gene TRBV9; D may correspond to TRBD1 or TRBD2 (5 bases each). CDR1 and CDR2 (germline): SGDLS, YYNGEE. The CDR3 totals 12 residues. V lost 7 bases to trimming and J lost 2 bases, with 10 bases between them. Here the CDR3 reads CASGGSTYEQYF. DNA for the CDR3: TGTGCCAGCGGGGGATCTACCTACGAGCAGTACTTC. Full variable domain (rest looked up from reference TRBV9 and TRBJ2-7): DSGVTQTPKHLITATGQRVTLRCSPRSGDLSVYWYQQSLDQGLQFLIQYYNGEERAKGNILERFSAQQFPDLHSELNLSSLELGDSALYFCASGGSTYEQYFGPGTRLTVT.

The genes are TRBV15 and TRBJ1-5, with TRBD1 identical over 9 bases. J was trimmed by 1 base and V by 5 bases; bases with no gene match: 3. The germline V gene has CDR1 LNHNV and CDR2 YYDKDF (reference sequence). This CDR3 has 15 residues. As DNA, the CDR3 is TGTGCCACCAGCTCCGGACAGGGGAGCAATCAGCCCCAGCATTTT. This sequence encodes CATSSGQGSNQPQHF.

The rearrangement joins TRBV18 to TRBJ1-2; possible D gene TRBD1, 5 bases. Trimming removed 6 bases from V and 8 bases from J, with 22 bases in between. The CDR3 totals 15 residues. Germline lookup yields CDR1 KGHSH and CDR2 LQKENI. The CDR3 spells CASSNQRSKGNGYTF. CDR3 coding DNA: TGTGCCAGCTCTAACCAGAGATCCAAGGGGAACGGCTACACCTTC.

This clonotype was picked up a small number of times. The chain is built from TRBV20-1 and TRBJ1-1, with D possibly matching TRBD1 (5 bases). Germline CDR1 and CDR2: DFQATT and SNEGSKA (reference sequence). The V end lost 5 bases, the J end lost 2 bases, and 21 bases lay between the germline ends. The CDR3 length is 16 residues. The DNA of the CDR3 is TGCAGTGCTTCGCGACAGCCGGGGAATCGTAACACTGAAGCTTTCTTT. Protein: CSASRQPGNRNTEAFF.

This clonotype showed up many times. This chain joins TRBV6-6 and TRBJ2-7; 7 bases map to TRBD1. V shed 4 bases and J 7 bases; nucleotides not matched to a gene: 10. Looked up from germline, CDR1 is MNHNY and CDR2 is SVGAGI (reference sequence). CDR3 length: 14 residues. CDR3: CASSSPGTAGEQYF. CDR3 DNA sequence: TGTGCCAGCAGTTCCCCCGGGACAGCTGGGGAGCAGTACTTC.

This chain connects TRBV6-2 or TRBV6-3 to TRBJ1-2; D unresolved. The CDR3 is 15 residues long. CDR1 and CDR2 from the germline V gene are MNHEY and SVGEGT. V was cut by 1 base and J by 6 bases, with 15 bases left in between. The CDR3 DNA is TGTGCCAGCAGTTACTTCCTGCCAAGGGTTGATGGCTACACCTTC. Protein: CASSYFLPRVDGYTF.

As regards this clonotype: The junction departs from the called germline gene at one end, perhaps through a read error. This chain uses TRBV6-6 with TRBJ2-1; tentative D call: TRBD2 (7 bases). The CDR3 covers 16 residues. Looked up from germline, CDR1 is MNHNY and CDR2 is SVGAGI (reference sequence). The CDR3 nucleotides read TGTGCCAGCAGCCCCCGAGGGGGGGGCTCCTACAATGGGCAGTTCTTC. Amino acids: CASSPRGGGSYNGQFF.

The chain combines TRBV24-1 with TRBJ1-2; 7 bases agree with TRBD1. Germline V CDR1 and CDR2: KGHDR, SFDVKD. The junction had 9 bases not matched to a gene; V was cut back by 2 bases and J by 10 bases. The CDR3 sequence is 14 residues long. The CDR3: CATSDSPGQNTYTF. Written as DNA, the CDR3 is TGTGCCACCAGTGATTCCCCGGGACAGAATACCTACACCTTC.

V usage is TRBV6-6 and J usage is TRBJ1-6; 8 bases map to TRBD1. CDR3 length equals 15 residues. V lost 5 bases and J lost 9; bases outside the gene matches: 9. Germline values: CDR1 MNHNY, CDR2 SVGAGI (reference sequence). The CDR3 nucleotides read TGTGCCAGCAGTCCTCCACAGGGGGTGGGTTCACCCCTCCACTTT. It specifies CASSPPQGVGSPLHF.

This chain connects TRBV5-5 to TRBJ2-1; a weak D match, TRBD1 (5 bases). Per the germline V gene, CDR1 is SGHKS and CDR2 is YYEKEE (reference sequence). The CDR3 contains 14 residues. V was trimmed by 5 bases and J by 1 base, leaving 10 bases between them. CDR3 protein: CASRVGLSYNEQFF. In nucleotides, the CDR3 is TGTGCCAGCAGGGTGGGGCTTTCCTACAATGAGCAGTTCTTC.

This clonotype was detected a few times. The CDR3 nucleotides read TGTGCCAGCCGGTCGACAGGGGTATACGAAAAACTGTTTTTT. This encodes CASRSTGVYEKLFF. V is TRBV12-3 or TRBV12-4 and J is TRBJ1-4; 8 bases are a match to TRBD1. Germline trimming cut 8 bases from V and 8 bases from J; bases unmatched to any gene: 10. The CDR3 is made up of 14 amino acids.

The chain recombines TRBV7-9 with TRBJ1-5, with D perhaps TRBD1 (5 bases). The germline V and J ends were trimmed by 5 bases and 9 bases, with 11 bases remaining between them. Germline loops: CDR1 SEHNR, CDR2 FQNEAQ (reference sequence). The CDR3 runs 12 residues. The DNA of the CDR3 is TGTGCCAGCAGCCAGGGTGAGGGGCCCCAGCATTTT. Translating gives CASSQGEGPQHF.

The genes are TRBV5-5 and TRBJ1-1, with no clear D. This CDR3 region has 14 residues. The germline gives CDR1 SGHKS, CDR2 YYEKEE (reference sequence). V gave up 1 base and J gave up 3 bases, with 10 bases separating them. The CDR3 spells CASSLLVRDTEAFF. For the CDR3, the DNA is TGTGCCAGCAGCTTGTTGGTCCGGGACACTGAAGCTTTCTTT.

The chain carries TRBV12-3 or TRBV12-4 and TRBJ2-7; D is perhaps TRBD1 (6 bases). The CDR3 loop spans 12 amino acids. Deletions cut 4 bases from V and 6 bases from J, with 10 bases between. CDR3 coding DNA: TGTGCCAGCAGTTACAGGGCATTCGAGCAGTACTTC. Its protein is CASSYRAFEQYF.

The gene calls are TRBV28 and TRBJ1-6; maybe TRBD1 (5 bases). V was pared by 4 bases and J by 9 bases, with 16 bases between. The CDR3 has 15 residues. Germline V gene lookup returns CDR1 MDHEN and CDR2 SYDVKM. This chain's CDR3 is CASSSGPTLGSPLHF. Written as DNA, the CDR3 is TGTGCCAGCAGTTCGGGACCCACACTAGGTTCACCCCTCCACTTT.

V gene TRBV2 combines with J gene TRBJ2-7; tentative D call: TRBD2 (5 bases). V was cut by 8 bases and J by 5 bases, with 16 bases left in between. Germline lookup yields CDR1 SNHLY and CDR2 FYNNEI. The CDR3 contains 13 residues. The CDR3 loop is CASGREWNHEQYF. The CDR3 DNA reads TGTGCCAGCGGAAGGGAGTGGAACCACGAGCAGTACTTC.

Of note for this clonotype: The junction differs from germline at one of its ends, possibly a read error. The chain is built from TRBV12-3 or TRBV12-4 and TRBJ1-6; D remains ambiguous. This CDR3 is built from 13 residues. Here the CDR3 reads CASSPTRGSPPHF. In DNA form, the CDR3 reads TGTGCCAGCAGTCCCACTCGGGGTTCACCCCCCCACTTT.

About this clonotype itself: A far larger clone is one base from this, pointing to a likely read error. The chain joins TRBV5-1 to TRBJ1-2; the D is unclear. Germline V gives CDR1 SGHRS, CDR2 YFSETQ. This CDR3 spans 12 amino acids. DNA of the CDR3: TGCGCCAGCAGCTTGGAGGACTATGGCCACACCTTC. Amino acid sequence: CASSLEDYGHTF.

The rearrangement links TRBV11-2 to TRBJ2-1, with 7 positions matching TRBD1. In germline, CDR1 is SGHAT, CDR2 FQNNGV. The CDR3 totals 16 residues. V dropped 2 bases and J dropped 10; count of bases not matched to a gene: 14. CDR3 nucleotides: TGTGCCAGCAGCTTAAGACGAGACAGGGTTAGTTACGAGCAGTTCTTC. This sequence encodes CASSLRRDRVSYEQFF.